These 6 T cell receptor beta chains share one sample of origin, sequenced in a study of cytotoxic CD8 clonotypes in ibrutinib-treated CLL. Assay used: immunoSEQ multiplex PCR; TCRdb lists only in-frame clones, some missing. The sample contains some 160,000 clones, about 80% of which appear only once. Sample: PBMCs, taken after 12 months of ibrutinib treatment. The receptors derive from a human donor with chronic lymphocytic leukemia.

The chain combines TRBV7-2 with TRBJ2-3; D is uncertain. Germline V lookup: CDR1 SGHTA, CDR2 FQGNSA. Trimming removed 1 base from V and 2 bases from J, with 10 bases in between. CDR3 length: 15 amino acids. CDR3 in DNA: TGTGCCAGCAGCTTAGGACTCTTCCCCACAGATACGCAGTATTTT. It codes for CASSLGLFPTDTQYF. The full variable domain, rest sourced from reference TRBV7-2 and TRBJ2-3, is GAGVSQSPSNKVTEKGKDVELRCDPISGHTALYWYRQSLGQGLEFLIYFQGNSAPDKSGLPSDRFSAERTGGSVSTLTIQRTQQEDSAVYLCASSLGLFPTDTQYFGPGTRLTVL.

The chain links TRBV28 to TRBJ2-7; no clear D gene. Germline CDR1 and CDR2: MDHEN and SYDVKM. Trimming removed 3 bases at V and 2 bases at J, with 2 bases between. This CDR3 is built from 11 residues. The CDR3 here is CASSFAYEQYF. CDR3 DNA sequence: TGTGCCAGCAGTTTCGCCTACGAGCAGTACTTC.

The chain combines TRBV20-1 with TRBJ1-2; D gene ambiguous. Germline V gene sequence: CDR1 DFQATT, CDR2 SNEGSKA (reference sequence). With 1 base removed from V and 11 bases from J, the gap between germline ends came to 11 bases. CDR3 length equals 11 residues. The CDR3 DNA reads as TGCAGTGCTAGAGTGCAGGCGGCTTACACCTTC. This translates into CSARVQAAYTF.

DNA for the CDR3: TGTGCCAGCAGCTTAGTTTGTAGGGGGCGGTTTTGTGAGCACGAGCAGTACTTC. Its translation: CASSLVCRGRFCEHEQYF. This chain links TRBV7-8 with TRBJ2-7; 7 nucleotides agree with TRBD1. This CDR3 spans 18 amino acids. Germline V gene sequence: CDR1 SGHVS, CDR2 FQNEAQ. Losses at the gene ends were 1 base for V and 5 bases for J; bases not matched to a gene: 17.

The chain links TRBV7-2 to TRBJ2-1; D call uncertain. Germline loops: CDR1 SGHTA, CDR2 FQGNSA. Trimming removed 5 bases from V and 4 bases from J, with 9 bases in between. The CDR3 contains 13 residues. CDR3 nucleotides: TGTGCCAGCAGCGCGACCACTTACAATGAGCAGTTCTTC. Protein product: CASSATTYNEQFF.

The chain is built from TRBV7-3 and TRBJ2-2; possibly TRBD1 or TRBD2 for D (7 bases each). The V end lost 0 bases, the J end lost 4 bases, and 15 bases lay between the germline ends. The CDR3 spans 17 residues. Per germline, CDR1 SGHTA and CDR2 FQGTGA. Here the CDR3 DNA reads TGTGCCAGCAGCTTAACCGGGGGGACAGACAGCACCGGGGAGCTGTTTTTT. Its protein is CASSLTGGTDSTGELFF.